This TCR beta chain was captured by sequencing in a study of blood T cell repertoires in COVID-19. Turning to the study itself: Sites in the United States, Italy and Spain provided acute and convalescent COVID-19 samples. In each case, the material was cDNA or gDNA derived from T cells, B-cell-depleted T cells, or PBMCs.

In the original processing: Reference gene primer amplification yielded estimated nucleated cell counts. Produced via immunoSEQ multiplex PCR; TCRdb's table is partial and in-frame only. That table gives V, J and clone size, and the DNA gave D and trimming. The repertoire holds approximately 200,000 clones, with more than 85% as singletons. The CDR3 extends over 16 amino acids. J gave up 5 bases and V 5 bases, and 14 bases lay outside the gene matches. The V gene's germline CDR1 is GTSNPN and CDR2 SVGIG (reference sequence). The sequencing input was peripheral blood. The gene calls are TRBV30 and TRBJ1-4; 7 positions agree with TRBD1. This clonotype was obtained from a woman aged 25 to 39 with active or convalescent COVID-19. The CDR3 loop is CAWGLRGRRVNEKLFF. The CDR3 region has the DNA TGTGCCTGGGGGCTGAGGGGGCGCCGAGTCAATGAAAAACTGTTTTTT.